The 29 T cell receptor beta chains presented below share a single source sample, sequenced in a study of technical replicates of blood from a few donors. TCRdb's copy holds only in-frame clones and misses some; the assay was immunoSEQ multiplex PCR. The sample records more than 65,000 clones, roughly four fifths being singletons. The sequenced material came from PBMCs. These receptors originate from a human donor in good health. Some clones in this sample may be carry-over from other donors' samples.

The CDR3 sequence: CASSQSGTANYGYTF. CDR3 nucleotides: TGTGCCAGCAGCCAATCCGGGACAGCTAACTATGGCTACACCTTC. The chain carries TRBV9 and TRBJ1-2; 7 bases fit TRBD1. The length of the CDR3 is 15 residues. V was clipped by 4 bases and J by 0 bases; unmatched bases: 6. Germline lookup yields CDR1 SGDLS and CDR2 YYNGEE.

The chain has TRBV27 and TRBJ1-2; D is possibly TRBD1 (5 bases). This CDR3 has 15 residues. Germline V gives CDR1 MNHEY, CDR2 SMNVEV (reference sequence). The ends were cut back, 2 bases at V and 2 bases at J, with 12 bases in the middle. This chain's CDR3 is CASSLGGSKNYGYTF. CDR3 coding DNA: TGTGCCAGCAGTTTAGGGGGGTCCAAGAACTATGGCTACACCTTC.

The chain combines TRBV7-2 with TRBJ2-7; maybe TRBD1 (5 bases). This CDR3 contains 14 residues. V gave up 3 bases and J gave up 2 bases, with 11 bases separating them. CDR1 and CDR2 from the germline V gene are SGHTA and FQGNSA. Here the CDR3 DNA reads TGTGCCAGCAGCTTTGGCGGACAAACCTACGAGCAGTACTTC. Its protein product is CASSFGGQTYEQYF.

V usage is TRBV29-1 and J usage is TRBJ2-7; 8 bases fit TRBD1. Germline CDR1 SQVTM, CDR2 ANQGSEA. The CDR3 spans 13 residues. J lost 3 bases, V lost 7 bases, and 8 bases had no gene match. CDR3 sequence reads: CSGGQGNSYEQYF. CDR3 in DNA: TGCAGCGGAGGACAGGGCAATAGCTACGAGCAGTACTTC.

The CDR3 DNA reads TGTGCCAGCAGCCAAGAGGGGACTAAATTGTTCTTC. It codes for CASSQEGTKLFF. The chain combines TRBV4-2 with TRBJ2-1; 7 nucleotides match TRBD2. Germline lookup yields CDR1 LGHNA and CDR2 YNFKEQ. The V gene end was trimmed by 0 bases and the J gene end by 15 bases; junction bases not matched to a gene: 5. This CDR3 contains 12 residues.

This chain links TRBV7-2 with TRBJ2-3; possibly TRBD2 for D (7 bases). Trimming removed 4 bases at V and 4 bases at J, with 15 bases between. CDR1 is SGHTA and CDR2 is FQGNSA in the germline V gene. This CDR3 is 15 amino acids long. The CDR3 DNA follows: TGTGCCAGCAGCTGGGGGGGCTATGGCGCAGATACGCAGTATTTT. It encodes CASSWGGYGADTQYF.

The sample holds a few counts of this clone. The J gene is TRBJ2-3, the V gene TRBV5-1; TRBD2 might be the D (6 bases). The CDR3 covers 15 residues. CDR1 and CDR2 (germline): SGHRS, YFSETQ. V was pared by 4 bases and J by 0 bases, with 12 bases between. The CDR3 nucleotides are TGCGCCAGCAGCCCTAAGCGGGTTAGCACAGATACGCAGTATTTT. Its translation: CASSPKRVSTDTQYF.

This rearrangement joins TRBV5-8 to TRBJ2-5; possibly TRBD1 for D (6 bases). The germline CDR1 and CDR2 sequences are SGHTS and YDEGEE. V lost 4 bases, J lost 1 base, and 11 bases lay in between. The CDR3 sequence is 14 residues long. The CDR3 sequence: CASSAYRVQETQYF. The DNA for the CDR3 is TGTGCCAGCAGCGCATACAGGGTCCAAGAGACCCAGTACTTC.

The V call is TRBV2, the J call TRBJ2-5; no definite D call. Germline V gene lookup returns CDR1 SNHLY and CDR2 FYNNEI. There are 13 residues in the CDR3. Trimming pared 2 bases from V and 4 bases from J, leaving 8 bases between. DNA of the CDR3: TGTGCCAGCAGTGAACCTAGACCAGAGACCCAGTACTTC. Residues: CASSEPRPETQYF.

The chain has TRBV29-1 and TRBJ1-2; D gene uncertain. V was cut by 5 bases and J by 7 bases, with 26 bases left in between. CDR1 SQVTM and CDR2 ANQGSEA come from the germline V gene. CDR3 length equals 16 residues. The CDR3 DNA is TGCAGCGTTAGGGCAGATGGAGGGCCGGGATTGTCTGGCTACACCTTC. The encoded protein is CSVRADGGPGLSGYTF.

The genes are TRBV5-4 and TRBJ2-3, with TRBD2 identical over 10 bases. The CDR3 has 17 amino acids. Germline loops: CDR1 SGHNT, CDR2 YYREEE (reference sequence). Trimming took 0 bases from V and 3 from J; bases not matched to a gene: 7. This CDR3 reads CASSLGLGLARTDTQYF. CDR3 nucleotide sequence: TGTGCCAGCAGCTTGGGGCTGGGACTAGCGAGAACAGATACGCAGTATTTT.

This chain links TRBV7-2 with TRBJ2-5; D may be TRBD2 (5 bases). Trimming removed 5 bases from V and 5 bases from J, with 12 bases in between. Germline CDR1 SGHTA, CDR2 FQGNSA. This CDR3 contains 13 residues. Here the CDR3 reads CASSRTYGETQYF. CDR3 sequence (DNA): TGTGCCAGCAGCCGGACTTATGGGGAGACCCAGTACTTC. Complete variable domain (other parts from reference TRBV7-2 and TRBJ2-5): GAGVSQSPSNKVTEKGKDVELRCDPISGHTALYWYRQSLGQGLEFLIYFQGNSAPDKSGLPSDRFSAERTGGSVSTLTIQRTQQEDSAVYLCASSRTYGETQYFGPGTRLLVL.

V usage is TRBV7-9 and J usage is TRBJ2-7; D perhaps matches TRBD1 (6 bases). Germline CDR1 is SEHNR and CDR2 is FQNEAQ (reference sequence). Trimming left V 0 bases short and J 3 bases short, with 15 bases between. This CDR3 comprises 16 residues. CDR3 protein: CASSLAYRGHDYEQYF. The DNA for the CDR3 is TGTGCCAGCAGCTTAGCCTACCGGGGACACGACTACGAGCAGTACTTC.

The chain recombines TRBV10-3 with TRBJ2-1; 9 bases match TRBD2. The V segment lost 10 bases and the J segment 4 bases; nucleotides outside the gene matches: 8. Germline lookup yields CDR1 ENHRY and CDR2 SYGVKD. The CDR3 runs 14 residues. Written as DNA, the CDR3 is TGTGCCAGCAGCCGGACTAGCGATTACAATGAGCAGTTCTTC. Amino acids: CASSRTSDYNEQFF.

V is TRBV10-3 and J is TRBJ1-3; the D is unclear. Germline-derived CDR1 and CDR2 are ENHRY and SYGVKD. With 10 bases removed from V and 0 bases from J, the gap between germline ends came to 13 bases. This CDR3 has 14 residues. The CDR3 nucleotides read TGTGCCACCCCGTCCCTTTTCTCTGGAAACACCATATATTTT. It translates to CATPSLFSGNTIYF.

This clone appeared once. The chain combines TRBV29-1 with TRBJ2-1; 7 bases match TRBD2. Looked up from germline, CDR1 is SQVTM and CDR2 is ANQGSEA. This CDR3 region has 12 residues. V lost 6 bases to trimming and J lost 7 bases; unmatched junction nucleotides: 6. The CDR3 DNA is TGCAGCGTCCTGGGAGGGTTAAATGAGCAGTTCTTC. It translates to CSVLGGLNEQFF.

The chain recombines TRBV29-1 with TRBJ2-5, with 10 positions matching TRBD2. The J call is in doubt because the DNA end fits TRBJ2-7 better. The CDR3 spans 14 residues. The germline V gene encodes CDR1 SQVTM and CDR2 ANQGSEA. CDR3 sequence reads: CSVEFSSGSYEQYF. CDR3 in DNA: TGCAGCGTTGAATTTTCTAGCGGGAGCTACGAGCAGTACTTC.

The chain joins TRBV2 to TRBJ2-3; 10 nucleotides agree with TRBD2. Germline V gives CDR1 SNHLY, CDR2 FYNNEI. The J segment lost 5 bases and the V segment lost 2 bases, leaving 7 bases of the junction unmatched. This CDR3 is 16 amino acids long. The CDR3: CASSEQAAGGQDTQYF. The DNA for the CDR3 is TGTGCCAGCAGTGAACAGGCAGCGGGGGGGCAAGATACGCAGTATTTT.

This clone occurred once. This chain connects TRBV29-1 to TRBJ2-7; D gene unclear. Trimming left V 4 bases short and J 3 bases short, with 13 bases between. This CDR3 has 13 amino acids. CDR1 is SQVTM, CDR2 ANQGSEA, per germline. The CDR3 bases are TGCAGCGTTGGCGCCCATGGGCTCTACGAGCAGTACTTC. Its translation: CSVGAHGLYEQYF.

The chain uses TRBV4-3 and TRBJ1-2; no firm D call. CDR1 is LGHNA and CDR2 is YSLEER in the germline V gene. V lost 0 bases and J 8 bases, leaving 13 bases between the germline ends. The CDR3 loop spans 14 amino acids. Here the CDR3 reads CASSQEGRVGGYTF. DNA of the CDR3: TGCGCCAGCAGCCAAGAAGGGAGGGTTGGGGGCTACACCTTC.

The chain couples TRBV5-8 to TRBJ2-7; possibly TRBD2 for D (6 bases). CDR3 length: 14 amino acids. CDR1 SGHTS and CDR2 YDEGEE come from the germline V gene. V gave up 0 bases and J gave up 1 base, with 8 bases separating them. As DNA, the CDR3 is TGTGCCAGCAGCTTGGGCGGAGGGTCCTACGAGCAGTACTTC. It encodes CASSLGGGSYEQYF.

The chain combines TRBV4-1 with TRBJ2-1; D perhaps matches TRBD1 (6 bases). V was pared by 3 bases and J by 8 bases, with 23 bases between. Looked up from germline, CDR1 is MGHRA and CDR2 is YSYEKL. The CDR3 spans 17 residues. CDR3 DNA: TGCGCCAGCAGCCACTCAATGAAAACTGGACAGTTCGATGAGCAGTTCTTC. Protein sequence: CASSHSMKTGQFDEQFF.

This rearrangement joins TRBV6-6 to TRBJ2-5; TRBD1 matches 8 bases. The germline gives CDR1 MNHNY, CDR2 SVGAGI (reference sequence). Trimming removed 4 bases from V and 3 bases from J; junction bases left unmatched: 7. CDR3 length: 15 residues. This chain's CDR3 is CASSLPEGQEETQYF. Written as DNA, the CDR3 is TGTGCCAGCAGTTTACCGGAGGGACAGGAAGAGACCCAGTACTTC.

The chain is built from TRBV29-1 and TRBJ2-5; no firm D call. Germline CDR1 SQVTM, CDR2 ANQGSEA. Deletions cut 4 bases from V and 5 bases from J, with 11 bases between. The CDR3 is 12 residues long. The CDR3 nucleotides are TGCAGCGTTGTTGTCTCGCGGGAGACCCAGTACTTC. Translating gives CSVVVSRETQYF.

V and J are TRBV25-1 and TRBJ1-1; 8 nucleotides line up with TRBD1. Losses at the gene ends were 6 bases for V and 4 bases for J; bases not matched to a gene: 7. The CDR3 covers 14 residues. In germline, CDR1 is MGHDK, CDR2 SYGVNS. CDR3 in amino acids: CASSASGTGTEAFF. The CDR3 bases are TGTGCCAGCAGCGCCTCCGGGACAGGCACTGAAGCTTTCTTT.

This clone is a singleton in its sample. CDR3 nucleotides: TGCGCCAGCAGCTTAGTGACAGGGCGTTCGGGTCGGCAGTACTTC. Translated, it gives CASSLVTGRSGRQYF. The genes are TRBV5-1 and TRBJ2-7, with 7 bases lining up with TRBD1. The CDR3 is 15 residues long. The V and J ends lost 2 bases and 9 bases, in that order; junction bases with no gene match: 14. Germline loops: CDR1 SGHRS, CDR2 YFSETQ. Full variable domain (outside the CDR3, taken from reference TRBV5-1 and TRBJ2-7): KAGVTQTPRYLIKTRGQQVTLSCSPISGHRSVSWYQQTPGQGLQFLFEYFSETQRNKGNFPGRFSGRQFSNSRSEMNVSTLELGDSALYLCASSLVTGRSGRQYFGPGTRLTVT.

The rearrangement uses TRBV28 and TRBJ1-3, with unresolved D. V was cut by 5 bases and J by 6 bases, with 23 bases left in between. Germline CDR1 and CDR2: MDHEN and SYDVKM. This CDR3 spans 17 amino acids. Written as DNA, the CDR3 is TGTGCCAGCAGTCTCGTTGGGCGAAAAGAGTTGGAAAACACCATATATTTT. Translating it yields CASSLVGRKELENTIYF.

The table lists this clone with a count of one. The rearrangement joins TRBV9 to TRBJ2-3; TRBD2 matches 12 bases. The CDR3 is 18 amino acids. V was pared by 0 bases and J by 5 bases, with 10 bases of the junction left unmatched. Per the germline V gene, CDR1 is SGDLS and CDR2 is YYNGEE. The CDR3 DNA follows: TGTGCCAGCAGCGTAGGACCCCTAGCGGGGGGGCTCGGAGATACGCAGTATTTT. Protein product: CASSVGPLAGGLGDTQYF.

V gene TRBV4-2 combines with J gene TRBJ1-2; TRBD1 agrees at 8 bases. Per the germline V gene, CDR1 is LGHNA and CDR2 is YNFKEQ. J lost 2 bases, V lost 1 base, and 0 bases had no gene match. The CDR3 length is 14 residues. DNA of the CDR3: TGTGCCAGCAGCCAAGGGACAGGGAACTATGGCTACACCTTC. Its protein is CASSQGTGNYGYTF.